This T cell receptor beta chain was identified during a study of cytomegalovirus exposure and HLA in healthy donors. Study outcomes and limitations: What a later analysis reportedly showed was that an Asian-associated ancestry cluster had fewer N-insertions than the roughly 700-donor mean. Accurate prediction of most subjects' HLA-A and HLA-B alleles from TCR beta sequences was reported.

Concerning this clone: The target antigen is unknown.

The V end was cut by 2 bases, the J end by 5 bases, with 9 bases between. Looked up from germline, CDR1 is MNHEY and CDR2 is SVGAGI. CDR3 length: 13 amino acids. It was with 60 Vbeta and 13 Jbeta primers that the PCR ran. Sequenced by immunoSEQ multiplex PCR; TCRdb stores in-frame clones only, minus some. This table has about 120,000 clones, around 73% appearing once. The source material was PBMCs. The chain couples TRBV6-5 to TRBJ1-1; TRBD1 might be the D (5 bases). This TCR derives from a woman aged 35 to 49 in good health and CMV-seropositive. CDR3 in amino acids: CASSYPGRTEAFF. The CDR3 DNA follows: TGTGCCAGCAGTTACCCAGGGAGGACTGAAGCTTTCTTT.